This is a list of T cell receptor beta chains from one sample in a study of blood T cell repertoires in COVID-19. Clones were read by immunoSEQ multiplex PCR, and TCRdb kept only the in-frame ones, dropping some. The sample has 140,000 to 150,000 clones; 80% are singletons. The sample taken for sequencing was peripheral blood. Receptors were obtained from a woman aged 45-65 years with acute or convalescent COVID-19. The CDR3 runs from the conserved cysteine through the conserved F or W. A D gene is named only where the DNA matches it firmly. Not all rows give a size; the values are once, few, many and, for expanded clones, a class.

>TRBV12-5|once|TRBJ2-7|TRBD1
CASGLGGQGYEQYF
TGTGCTAGTGGTTTGGGAGGACAGGGCTACGAGCAGTACTTC
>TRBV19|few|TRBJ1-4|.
CASSPSGAANEKLFF
TGTGCCAGTAGTCCTTCCGGTGCGGCTAATGAAAAACTGTTTTTT
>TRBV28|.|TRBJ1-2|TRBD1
CASSLGRGPGYGYTF
TGTGCCAGCAGTTTAGGCAGGGGGCCGGGCTATGGCTACACCTTC
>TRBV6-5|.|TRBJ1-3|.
CASSYSGPASGNTIYF
TGTGCCAGCAGTTACTCGGGCCCGGCCTCTGGAAACACCATATATTTT
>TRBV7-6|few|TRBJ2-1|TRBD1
CASSFVSGQNNEQFF
TGTGCCAGCAGCTTCGTCTCGGGACAGAACAATGAGCAGTTCTTC
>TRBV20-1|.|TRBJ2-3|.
CSASTAASTDTQYF
TGCAGTGCTAGTACAGCGGCTTCCACAGATACGCAGTATTTT
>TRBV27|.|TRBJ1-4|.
CASSWLGDEKLFF
TGTGCCAGCAGTTGGCTAGGGGATGAAAAACTGTTTTTT
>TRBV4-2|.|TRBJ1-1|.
CASSQAAGEGTEAFF
TGTGCCAGCAGCCAAGCGGCAGGGGAGGGGACTGAAGCTTTCTTT
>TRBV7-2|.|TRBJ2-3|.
CASSPGRGNTDTQYF
TGTGCCAGCAGCCCGGGTAGGGGAAACACAGATACGCAGTATTTT
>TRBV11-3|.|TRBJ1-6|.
CASSLRGNSPLHF
TGTGCCAGCAGCTTGAGGGGGAATTCACCCCTCCACTTT
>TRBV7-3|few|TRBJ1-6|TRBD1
CASRGYRGVSPLHF
TGTGCCAGCAGGGGTTACAGGGGAGTTTCACCCCTCCACTTT
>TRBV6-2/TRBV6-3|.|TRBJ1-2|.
CASSLAYGYTF
TGTGCCAGCAGTTTGGCTTATGGCTACACCTTC
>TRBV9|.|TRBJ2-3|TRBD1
CASSYRDREGTDTQYF
TGTGCCAGCAGCTACCGGGACAGGGAGGGGACAGATACGCAGTATTTT
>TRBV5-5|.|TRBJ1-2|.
CASSLADTYGYTF
TGTGCCAGCAGCTTGGCAGATACATATGGCTACACCTTC
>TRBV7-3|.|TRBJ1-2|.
CASSSDPDSPGGYTF
TGTGCCAGCAGCTCTGATCCGGACAGTCCGGGCGGCTACACCTTC
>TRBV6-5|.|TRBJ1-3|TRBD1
CASSQTGTGNTIYF
TGTGCCAGCAGCCAGACAGGGACTGGAAACACCATATATTTT
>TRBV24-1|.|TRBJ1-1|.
CATRLKDGEEAFF
TGTGCCACCCGTCTCAAGGATGGGGAGGAAGCTTTCTTT
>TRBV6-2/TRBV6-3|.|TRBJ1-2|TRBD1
CASSYAGQGRAGYTF
TGTGCCAGCAGTTACGCCGGACAGGGGAGGGCTGGCTACACCTTC
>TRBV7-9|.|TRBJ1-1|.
CASSRQENAEAFF
TGTGCCAGCAGCCGACAGGAGAACGCTGAAGCTTTCTTT
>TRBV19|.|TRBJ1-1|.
CASTVSRTEAFF
TGTGCCAGTACTGTCAGCAGGACTGAAGCTTTCTTT
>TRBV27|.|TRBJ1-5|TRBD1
CASSFRTGQPQHF
TGTGCCAGCAGTTTCCGGACAGGGCAGCCCCAGCATTTT
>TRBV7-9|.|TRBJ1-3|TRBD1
CASSLGTAPLSGNTIYF
TGTGCCAGCAGCCTCGGGACAGCACCCCTCTCTGGAAACACCATATATTTT
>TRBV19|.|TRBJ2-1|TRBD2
CASSIEAGGFEQFF
TGTGCCAGTAGTATTGAAGCGGGGGGGTTTGAGCAGTTCTTC
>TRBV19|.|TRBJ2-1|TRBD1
CASTNYEGQLFF
TGTGCCAGTACCAATTACGAGGGACAGCTGTTCTTC
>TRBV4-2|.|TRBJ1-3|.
CASSHTSTDPGNTIYF
TGTGCCAGCAGCCATACTTCGACAGACCCTGGAAACACCATATATTTT
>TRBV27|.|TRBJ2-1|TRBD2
CASTSGALSYNEQFF
TGTGCCAGCACGAGCGGGGCTCTATCCTACAATGAGCAGTTCTTC
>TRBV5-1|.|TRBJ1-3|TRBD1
CASSRGQGVTGNTIYF
TGCGCCAGCAGCCGGGGACAGGGTGTAACTGGAAACACCATATATTTT
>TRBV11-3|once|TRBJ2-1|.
CASSLGTGILGIDEQFF
TGTGCCAGCAGCTTGGGAACAGGGATACTAGGGATCGATGAGCAGTTCTTC
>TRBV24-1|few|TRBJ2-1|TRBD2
CATSDLVSSGGNEQFF
TGTGCCACCAGTGATTTGGTTAGTAGCGGGGGGAATGAGCAGTTCTTC